Below, 3 T cell receptor beta chains from the same sample are listed, as sequenced in a study of post-analysis software for immune sequencing data. Findings and caveats of the study: Controls had lower frequencies than patients of about 5 TRBV segments, which included TRBV5-6, TRBV5-1 and TRBV20-1.

Their cognate antigens are unknown. Unique molecular identifiers were built into the TCR beta cDNA libraries. From the PCR reads, TCRdb called clonotypes with MiXCR, one entry per CDR3 protein. The data show approximately 460,000 distinct CDR3 sequences, roughly 46% seen once. The specimen sequenced was blood. Source of these receptors: a girl aged 10 to 17 with multiple sclerosis.

The genes are TRBV7-9 and TRBJ1-2; 10 nucleotides align to TRBD1. Germline CDR1 and CDR2: SEHNR and FQNEAQ (reference sequence). The CDR3 spans 16 residues. Losses at the gene ends were 5 bases for V and 4 bases for J; bases not matched to a gene: 10. The DNA for the CDR3 is TGTGCCAGCAGCGCCCGGGACAGGGGTTCGCCCTATGGCTACACCTTC. Translating gives CASSARDRGSPYGYTF.

This CDR3 is CASSVSDSGGSLDEQYF. The CDR3 DNA follows: TGTGCCAGCAGCGTATCGGATTCGGGCGGGAGTCTCGACGAGCAGTACTTC. The chain is built from TRBV9 and TRBJ2-7; 7 bases line up with TRBD2. Germline V lookup: CDR1 SGDLS, CDR2 YYNGEE. J gave up 5 bases and V 1 base, and 15 bases lay outside the gene matches. CDR3 length: 17 amino acids.

This clonotype was seen only a few times. CDR3 sequence (DNA): TGTGCCAGCAGCCTAATGGGCGCCTACGAGCAGTACTTC. This codes for CASSLMGAYEQYF. This rearrangement joins TRBV12-3 or TRBV12-4 to TRBJ2-7, with no clear D. Trimming shortened V by 6 bases and J by 2 bases, and 11 bases separated the two germline ends. This CDR3 spans 13 amino acids.